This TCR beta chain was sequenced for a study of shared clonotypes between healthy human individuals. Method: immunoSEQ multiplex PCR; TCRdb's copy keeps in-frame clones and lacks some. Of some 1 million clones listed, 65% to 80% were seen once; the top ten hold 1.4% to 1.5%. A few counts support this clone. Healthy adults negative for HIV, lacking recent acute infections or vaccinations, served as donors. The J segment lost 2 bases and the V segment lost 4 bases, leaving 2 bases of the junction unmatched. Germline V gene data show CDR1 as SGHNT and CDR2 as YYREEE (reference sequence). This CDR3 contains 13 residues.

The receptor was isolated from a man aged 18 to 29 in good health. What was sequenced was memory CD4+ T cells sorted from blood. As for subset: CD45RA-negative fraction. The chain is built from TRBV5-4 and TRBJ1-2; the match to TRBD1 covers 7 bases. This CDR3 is CASSATGNYGYTF. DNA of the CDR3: TGTGCCAGCAGCGCGACAGGGAACTATGGCTACACCTTC.